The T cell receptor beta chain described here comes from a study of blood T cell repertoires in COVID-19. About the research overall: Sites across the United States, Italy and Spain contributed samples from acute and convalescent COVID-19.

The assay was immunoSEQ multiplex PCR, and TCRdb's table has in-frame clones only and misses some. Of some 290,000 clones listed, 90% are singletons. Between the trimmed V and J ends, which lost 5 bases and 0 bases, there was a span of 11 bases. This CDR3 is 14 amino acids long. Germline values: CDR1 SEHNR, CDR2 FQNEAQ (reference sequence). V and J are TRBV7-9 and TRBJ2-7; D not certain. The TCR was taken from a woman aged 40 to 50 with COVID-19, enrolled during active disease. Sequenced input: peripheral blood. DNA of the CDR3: TGTGCCAGCAGCCCTGTTCAGCGCTCCTACGAGCAGTACTTC. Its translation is CASSPVQRSYEQYF.